One sample yielded the 6 T cell receptor beta chains listed below, sequenced in a study of blood T cell repertoires in COVID-19. TCRdb's copy holds only in-frame clones and misses some; the assay was immunoSEQ multiplex PCR. This repertoire shows more than 50,000 clones, around 90% found once; its top ten account for 15% to 20%. The sample was peripheral blood. Receptors originate from a man older than 75 with acute or convalescent COVID-19.

The sample holds a few counts of this clone. V gene TRBV6-2 or TRBV6-3 combines with J gene TRBJ1-4; D is unclear. V lost 0 bases and J lost 2, with 7 bases in between. The CDR3 is made up of 15 amino acids. Germline values: CDR1 MNHEY, CDR2 SVGEGT. The CDR3 loop reads CASSYSVQTNEKLFF. Here the CDR3 DNA reads TGTGCCAGCAGTTACTCGGTACAGACTAATGAAAAACTGTTTTTT.

This rearrangement joins TRBV19 to TRBJ2-5, with 9 bases that match TRBD1. CDR3 length: 15 residues. From germline, CDR1 is LNHDA and CDR2 SQIVND (reference sequence). V was pared by 1 base and J by 5 bases, with 5 bases of the junction left unmatched. The chain's CDR3 is CASSIAGGTGETQYF. As DNA, the CDR3 is TGTGCCAGTAGTATAGCCGGCGGGACAGGGGAGACCCAGTACTTC.

This clone occurred once. The rearrangement links TRBV5-1 to TRBJ2-7; D possibly corresponds to TRBD1 (6 bases). Germline loops: CDR1 SGHRS, CDR2 YFSETQ. CDR3 size: 14 residues. V was clipped by 2 bases and J by 5 bases, with 14 bases between them. The chain's CDR3 is CASSLSGTNHEQYF. The CDR3 nucleotides are TGCGCCAGCAGCTTATCCGGGACAAACCACGAGCAGTACTTC.

The rearrangement uses TRBV2 and TRBJ2-6; possibly TRBD1 for D (6 bases). The CDR3 has 15 residues. Germline V gene data show CDR1 as SNHLY and CDR2 as FYNNEI. The V and J ends lost 6 bases and 2 bases respectively, with 11 bases between them. CDR3 nucleotide sequence: TGTGCCAGCAGCCTCGGGACACCTGGGGCCAACGTCCTGACTTTC. As protein: CASSLGTPGANVLTF.

This clone was recorded once. This sequence joins TRBV19 and TRBJ2-5, with a tentative D call TRBD1 (5 bases). Germline loops: CDR1 LNHDA, CDR2 SQIVND (reference sequence). V was trimmed by 3 bases and J by 7 bases, leaving 15 bases between them. CDR3 length: 14 amino acids. Here the CDR3 reads CASSIEGAMGTQYF. CDR3 DNA sequence: TGTGCCAGTAGTATTGAAGGGGCCATGGGGACCCAGTACTTC.

V usage is TRBV6-5 and J usage is TRBJ1-5, with 7 bases aligning to TRBD1. V was pared by 4 bases and J by 4 bases, with 1 base of the junction left unmatched. The CDR3 spans 13 residues. The germline gives CDR1 MNHEY, CDR2 SVGAGI. The CDR3 bases are TGTGCCAGCAGTTTGGGACAGAATCAGCCCCAGCATTTT. Translation gives CASSLGQNQPQHF.